The 23 T cell receptor beta chains reported below all come from one sample, sequenced in a study of Tregs in tolerant kidney transplant recipients. Recipients received nonmyeloablative bone marrow transplants from related graft donors, with transient mixed chimerism. The table came from immunoSEQ multiplex PCR; TCRdb's copy has only in-frame clones and leaves some out. Of tens of thousands of clones detected, about 91% appear once; the ten largest clones hold 1.5% to 2%. The sequences come from CD4+ T cells from blood (PBMCs), collected 24 months after the transplant. The receptors shown here come from a human patient who received a combined kidney and bone marrow transplant. Some T cells may be transferred from the graft donor.

This sequence joins TRBV5-1 and TRBJ2-3; no clear D. Germline CDR1 SGHRS, CDR2 YFSETQ. The V gene lost 3 bases and the J gene lost 6 bases, with 8 bases spanning the gap. There are 12 residues in the CDR3. CDR3 protein: CASSYRADTQYF. Written as DNA, the CDR3 is TGCGCCAGCAGCTATAGAGCGGATACGCAGTATTTT.

The chain has TRBV5-1 and TRBJ1-3; D is unclear. This CDR3 spans 14 amino acids. Germline V gene data show CDR1 as SGHRS and CDR2 as YFSETQ. The V gene lost 0 bases and the J gene lost 5 bases, with 9 bases spanning the gap. The CDR3 nucleotides are TGCGCCAGCAGCTTGGGAGCGGACCGAAACACCATATATTTT. Its translation: CASSLGADRNTIYF.

The CDR3 region is CASVQHMNTEAFF. The CDR3 coding sequence is TGTGCCAGCGTACAGCACATGAACACTGAAGCTTTCTTT. This chain uses TRBV19 with TRBJ1-1; no definite D call. V was cut by 9 bases and J by 0 bases, with 11 bases left in between. The CDR3 totals 13 residues. The germline V gene has CDR1 LNHDA and CDR2 SQIVND (reference sequence).

J is TRBJ1-2 and V is TRBV7-2; 7 nucleotides align to TRBD1. Germline lookup yields CDR1 SGHTA and CDR2 FQGNSA. This CDR3 spans 14 amino acids. Trimming cost V 2 bases and J 6 bases; bases outside gene matches: 6. CDR3 sequence: CASSLPGQRDGYTF. Written as DNA, the CDR3 is TGTGCCAGCAGCTTACCGGGACAGAGGGATGGCTACACCTTC.

The chain joins TRBV7-9 to TRBJ1-1; D gene unclear. The CDR3 is made up of 14 amino acids. Per the germline V gene, CDR1 is SEHNR and CDR2 is FQNEAQ (reference sequence). The CDR3 nucleotides are TGTGCTTCCCGAGACACCGACATGGAAACTGAAGCTTTCTTT. Amino acids: CASRDTDMETEAFF.

The chain combines TRBV4-1 with TRBJ2-7; perhaps TRBD1 as D (6 bases). V gave up 2 bases and J gave up 4 bases, with 15 bases separating them. The length of the CDR3 is 15 residues. Germline V gene lookup returns CDR1 MGHRA and CDR2 YSYEKL. The CDR3 bases are TGCGCCAGCAGCCAATCCCCCGGGACATTTTACGAGCAGTACTTC. This sequence encodes CASSQSPGTFYEQYF.

The chain links TRBV10-1 to TRBJ1-2; D remains ambiguous. This CDR3 is built from 16 residues. The V gene's germline CDR1 is WNHNN and CDR2 SYGVQD (reference sequence). V lost 4 bases and J 4 bases, leaving 19 bases between the germline ends. CDR3 sequence: CASSGALMGGFYGYTF. The CDR3 nucleotides read TGCGCCAGCAGTGGGGCCCTTATGGGTGGGTTCTATGGCTACACCTTC.

The chain employs TRBV7-2 and TRBJ1-3; D remains unclear. The CDR3 consists of 14 residues. V gave up 4 bases and J gave up 1 base, with 8 bases separating them. Germline CDR1 and CDR2: SGHTA and FQGNSA. Here the CDR3 DNA reads TGTGCCAGCAGCTGGAGCGGATCTGGAAACACCATATATTTT. Amino acids: CASSWSGSGNTIYF.

Turning to this clone: The germline gene is not matched at one end of the junction; a read error may be the cause. The same CDR3 also results from other DNA sequences found in this sample. The chain joins TRBV27 to TRBJ1-6, with D possibly matching TRBD1 (5 bases). The germline V gene encodes CDR1 MNHEY and CDR2 SMNVEV (reference sequence). This CDR3 region has 15 residues. The CDR3 spells CASSPPRVYNSPLHF. CDR3 sequence (DNA): TGTGCCAGCAGTCCCCCCAGGGTCTATAATTCCCCCCTCCACTTT.

V and J are TRBV28 and TRBJ2-7; 7 bases are a match to TRBD1. CDR1 MDHEN and CDR2 SYDVKM come from the germline V gene. V shed 6 bases, J shed 1 base, and the junction held 6 bases outside the gene matches. The CDR3 length is 14 residues. The CDR3 protein is CASRHRGQSYEQYF. CDR3 in DNA: TGTGCCAGCAGACACAGGGGTCAATCCTACGAGCAGTACTTC.

V and J are TRBV10-3 and TRBJ2-7; D is possibly TRBD2 (5 bases). This CDR3 is built from 11 residues. The germline V and J ends were trimmed by 2 bases and 6 bases, with 5 bases remaining between them. The germline V gene has CDR1 ENHRY and CDR2 SYGVKD. CDR3 bases: TGTGCCATCAGTGAGGGACTCGAGCAGTACTTC. Translated, it gives CAISEGLEQYF.

Regarding this clone: The limits of the CDR3 on the DNA are not certain, so only TCRdb's listed CDR3 is given. The chain couples TRBV6-6 to TRBJ2-1; the table names TRBD1, a call not compared with the DNA. Germline CDR1 and CDR2: MNHNY and SVGAGI (reference sequence). The CDR3 sequence runs 16 residues, both termini included. The CDR3 spells CASSTSTGSSYNEQFF.

This clone was picked up a small number of times. The chain links TRBV28 to TRBJ1-5; TRBD1 matches 10 bases. Looked up from germline, CDR1 is MDHEN and CDR2 is SYDVKM. V lost 6 bases to trimming and J lost 7 bases; unmatched junction nucleotides: 3. The CDR3 consists of 13 residues. In DNA, the CDR3 is TGTGCCAGCAGGGGGACAGGGGAACAGCCCCAGCATTTT. Amino acid sequence: CASRGTGEQPQHF.

This chain connects TRBV6-1 to TRBJ2-5; D perhaps matches TRBD1 (7 bases). The end of the DNA is better explained by TRBJ2-7, so the J call may be wrong. Germline assignment: CDR1 MNHNS and CDR2 SASEGT. This CDR3 region has 13 residues. The CDR3, as DNA: TGTGCCAGCAGTGAACAGGGGGGCTACGAGCAGTACTTC. Amino acid sequence: CASSEQGGYEQYF.

The chain couples TRBV27 to TRBJ2-2; 11 bases are shared with TRBD2. The junction had 22 bases not matched to a gene; V was cut back by 8 bases and J by 5 bases. Germline loops: CDR1 MNHEY, CDR2 SMNVEV (reference sequence). This CDR3 contains 20 residues. CDR3 nucleotides: TGTGCCAGCCGGCCCACATACCTAAGACTAGCGGGATGGCGTACCGGGGAGCTGTTTTTT. It translates to CASRPTYLRLAGWRTGELFF.

The chain recombines TRBV19 with TRBJ1-4; 12 bases are shared with TRBD1. J lost 8 bases, V lost 4 bases, and 5 bases had no gene match. The CDR3 covers 15 residues. Germline V lookup: CDR1 LNHDA, CDR2 SQIVND (reference sequence). The CDR3 is CASSKGQGAWEKLFF. In nucleotides, the CDR3 is TGTGCCAGTAGTAAGGGACAGGGGGCATGGGAAAAACTGTTTTTT.

J is TRBJ2-3 and V is TRBV5-1; 9 bases are a match to TRBD2. The V gene's germline CDR1 is SGHRS and CDR2 YFSETQ. Trimming cost V 0 bases and J 2 bases; bases outside gene matches: 1. CDR3 size: 15 residues. The CDR3 region has the DNA TGCGCCAGCAGCTTGGGACTAGCGGACACAGATACGCAGTATTTT. Protein sequence: CASSLGLADTDTQYF.

The chain combines TRBV5-1 with TRBJ2-2; D is ambiguous. There are 16 residues in the CDR3. Trimming pared 1 base from V and 1 base from J, leaving 11 bases between. Germline CDR1 reads SGHRS; CDR2 reads YFSETQ. Here the CDR3 reads CASSLTALRNTGELFF. CDR3 nucleotide sequence: TGCGCCAGCAGCTTGACAGCCTTGCGGAACACCGGGGAGCTGTTTTTT.

This chain joins TRBV7-9 and TRBJ1-5; D not certain. The ends were cut back, 5 bases at V and 9 bases at J, with 14 bases in the middle. Germline CDR1 and CDR2: SEHNR and FQNEAQ (reference sequence). This CDR3 contains 13 residues. The DNA of the CDR3 is TGTGCCAGCAGCCGTGGGGAGCCTGGGCCCCAGCATTTT. Its translation: CASSRGEPGPQHF.

The rearrangement uses TRBV7-9 and TRBJ2-5; TRBD1 matches 7 bases. V trimming: 7 bases; J trimming: 6 bases; junction bases outside the gene matches: 5. Looked up from germline, CDR1 is SEHNR and CDR2 is FQNEAQ (reference sequence). This CDR3 is 12 amino acids long. CDR3 amino acids: CASITGAQTQYF. In DNA form, the CDR3 reads TGTGCCAGCATCACAGGGGCGCAGACCCAGTACTTC.

V gene TRBV5-8 combines with J gene TRBJ2-5; D perhaps matches TRBD1 (5 bases). Germline loops: CDR1 SGHTS, CDR2 YDEGEE. Trimming stripped 1 base from V and 5 bases from J, with 15 bases between. The CDR3 runs to 15 residues. The CDR3 reads CASSLIGALLETQYF. The CDR3 DNA reads TGTGCCAGCAGCTTGATAGGGGCGCTTTTGGAGACCCAGTACTTC.

The chain combines TRBV6-6 with TRBJ2-5; D perhaps matches TRBD2 (6 bases). The germline CDR1 and CDR2 sequences are MNHNY and SVGAGI (reference sequence). Trimming pared 7 bases from V and 1 base from J, leaving 10 bases between. The CDR3 contains 13 residues. CDR3: CASNRGLQETQYF. The CDR3 DNA is TGTGCCAGCAATAGGGGACTCCAAGAGACCCAGTACTTC.

This rearrangement joins TRBV12-5 to TRBJ1-5; no firm D call. Germline-derived CDR1 and CDR2 are LGHNT and FRNRAP. Trimming stripped 3 bases from V and 5 bases from J, with 5 bases between. The length of the CDR3 is 12 residues. DNA of the CDR3: TGTGCTAGTGGTTTTTCGGATCAGCCCCAGCATTTT. This gives the protein CASGFSDQPQHF.